These 18 T cell receptor beta chains were sequenced from one sample in a study of T cell repertoires in cytomegalovirus infection. Each CDR3 protein is one row after TCRdb ran MiXCR on the reads. The sample comprises just under 550,000 distinct CDR3 sequences, about 26% of which are singletons, and approximately 13% rests with the top ten. The sequenced material came from PBMCs. Source of these receptors: a human donor in good health (CMV status not recorded). Some clones in this sample may be carry-over from other donors' samples.

The rearrangement links TRBV20-1 to TRBJ2-1; TRBD1 matches at 10 bases. The CDR3 consists of 17 residues. Losses at the gene ends were 3 bases for V and 7 bases for J; bases not matched to a gene: 15. Germline V gene sequence: CDR1 DFQATT, CDR2 SNEGSKA (reference sequence). The CDR3 is CSARLIRPGQGKNEQFF. The CDR3 bases are TGCAGTGCTAGGTTAATACGGCCGGGACAGGGGAAGAATGAGCAGTTCTTC.

A note on this clonotype: Germline is not matched at one junction end, which may reflect a read error. This chain connects TRBV7-2 to TRBJ2-2, with 8 bases that match TRBD2. This CDR3 region has 17 residues. Germline V lookup: CDR1 SGHTA, CDR2 FQGNSA. This CDR3 is CASSLAVNSGTPGERFF. As DNA, the CDR3 is TGTGCCAGCAGCTTAGCGGTTAATAGCGGGACCCCCGGGGAGCGGTTTTTT.

This chain joins TRBV6-1 and TRBJ1-5; D may be TRBD1 (6 bases). Per the germline V gene, CDR1 is MNHNS and CDR2 is SASEGT. The V and J ends lost 0 bases and 10 bases respectively, with 16 bases between them. This CDR3 is 15 amino acids long. The CDR3 sequence: CASSEAIGGDLPQHF. In nucleotides, the CDR3 is TGTGCCAGCAGTGAAGCGATAGGGGGGGATCTCCCCCAGCATTTT.

In its sample, this clonotype was seen many times. V is TRBV7-2 and J is TRBJ2-5; D unresolved. Germline lookup yields CDR1 SGHTA and CDR2 FQGNSA. V lost 6 bases, J lost 5 bases, and 13 bases lay in between. The CDR3 covers 13 residues. Here the CDR3 DNA reads TGTGCCAGCAGTTCCCAGGTGGGGGAGACCCAGTACTTC. Translated, it gives CASSSQVGETQYF.

This clonotype was counted between two and nine times. J is TRBJ1-1 and V is TRBV7-8; possibly TRBD1 for D (6 bases). The CDR3 sequence is 13 residues long. From germline, CDR1 is SGHVS and CDR2 FQNEAQ. Trimming shortened V by 5 bases and J by 5 bases, and 12 bases separated the two germline ends. This chain's CDR3 is CASSGGGGTEAFF. CDR3 bases: TGTGCCAGCAGCGGAGGGGGGGGTACTGAAGCTTTCTTT. Based on the CDR3 plus reference TRBV7-8 and TRBJ1-1, the full variable domain is GAGVSQSPRYKVAKRGQDVALRCDPISGHVSLFWYQQALGQGPEFLTYFQNEAQLDKSGLPSDRFFAERPEGSVSTLKIQRTQQEDSAVYLCASSGGGGTEAFFGQGTRLTVV.

This chain joins TRBV20-1 and TRBJ2-1, with 11 positions matching TRBD2. The CDR3 is 16 amino acids. With 6 bases clipped from V and 7 bases from J, the junction kept 14 bases outside the gene matches. CDR1 is DFQATT and CDR2 is SNEGSKA in the germline V gene (reference sequence). As DNA, the CDR3 is TGCAGTGCCTCCGGGGGCACTAGCGGGAGCGGAAATGAGCAGTTCTTC. Protein: CSASGGTSGSGNEQFF.

J is TRBJ2-1 and V is TRBV7-9; TRBD1 matches 10 bases. With V trimmed by 5 bases and J by 6 bases, 7 bases remained unmatched. Per the germline V gene, CDR1 is SEHNR and CDR2 is FQNEAQ (reference sequence). The CDR3 consists of 15 residues. CDR3 sequence: CASSLGTGVVNEQFF. CDR3 DNA sequence: TGTGCCAGCAGCCTCGGGACAGGGGTAGTCAATGAGCAGTTCTTC.

The V and J genes are TRBV7-2 and TRBJ2-1; D gene ambiguous. Trimming stripped 1 base from V and 9 bases from J, with 7 bases between. This CDR3 spans 12 amino acids. The germline V gene has CDR1 SGHTA and CDR2 FQGNSA. The CDR3 sequence: CASSLVRAEQFF. CDR3 bases: TGTGCCAGCAGCTTAGTGAGAGCTGAGCAGTTCTTC.

This rearrangement joins TRBV27 to TRBJ2-5; the match to TRBD2 covers 9 bases. Germline CDR1 reads MNHEY; CDR2 reads SMNVEV (reference sequence). The V segment lost 5 bases and the J segment 6 bases; nucleotides outside the gene matches: 16. The CDR3 is 17 amino acids. This CDR3 reads CASSRDLLAGGAKTQYF. The CDR3 coding sequence is TGTGCCAGCAGTCGGGACCTACTAGCGGGTGGGGCGAAGACCCAGTACTTC.

V usage is TRBV27 and J usage is TRBJ1-2, with D uncertain. V was cut by 5 bases and J by 11 bases, with 15 bases left in between. CDR1 MNHEY and CDR2 SMNVEV come from the germline V gene (reference sequence). The CDR3 loop spans 12 amino acids. The chain's CDR3 is CASSLNLGQYTF. Here the CDR3 DNA reads TGTGCCAGCAGTCTGAACCTGGGTCAATACACCTTC.

This clonotype was counted ten times or more. V and J are TRBV7-2 and TRBJ1-5; D is possibly TRBD1 (5 bases). V was trimmed by 1 base and J by 0 bases, leaving 10 bases between them. From germline, CDR1 is SGHTA and CDR2 FQGNSA. This CDR3 is 16 amino acids long. CDR3 bases: TGTGCCAGCAGCTTAGTCGGGGCGCCTAGCAATCAGCCCCAGCATTTT. Translating gives CASSLVGAPSNQPQHF.

This sequence joins TRBV7-2 and TRBJ2-2, with a weak D call TRBD2 (6 bases). The CDR3 spans 17 residues. The germline gives CDR1 SGHTA, CDR2 FQGNSA. Trimming pared 4 bases from V and 0 bases from J, leaving 15 bases between. This CDR3 is CASSSPPSDPNTGELFF. In nucleotides, the CDR3 is TGTGCCAGCAGCTCCCCCCCTAGCGATCCGAACACCGGGGAGCTGTTTTTT.

Comments on this clonotype: A much larger clone differs by one base, so this may be a read error. The chain employs TRBV12-5 and TRBJ2-1; TRBD2 agrees at 7 bases. The CDR3 totals 18 residues. Germline V gives CDR1 LGHNT, CDR2 FRNRAP. V lost 6 bases, J lost 4 bases, and 18 bases stayed unmatched. The CDR3 DNA follows: TGTGCTAGTGGGCCCGAAGGGCCGCTGGGACTACAGTACAATGAGCAGTTCTTC. It specifies CASGPEGPLGLQYNEQFF.

The chain has TRBV7-8 and TRBJ1-5; TRBD1 agrees at 9 bases. This CDR3 has 14 residues. Germline-derived CDR1 and CDR2 are SGHVS and FQNEAQ. Trimming removed 3 bases from V and 6 bases from J; junction bases left unmatched: 3. CDR3 nucleotides: TGTGCCAGCAGCTTTGACAGGGGGGGTCAGCCCCAGCATTTT. It encodes CASSFDRGGQPQHF.

There are a few counts of this clonotype. V usage is TRBV7-3 and J usage is TRBJ2-7, with D possibly TRBD1 on 5 matching bases. This CDR3 region has 12 residues. CDR1 and CDR2 (germline): SGHTA, FQGTGA. V lost 4 bases and J 6 bases, leaving 10 bases between the germline ends. The DNA of the CDR3 is TGTGCCAGCAGCTCCGACAGATCCGAGCAGTACGTC. This sequence encodes CASSSDRSEQYV.

This clonotype was recorded at least ten times. This chain joins TRBV7-9 and TRBJ1-2; D possibly corresponds to TRBD1 (6 bases). The length of the CDR3 is 14 residues. Germline V gene lookup returns CDR1 SEHNR and CDR2 FQNEAQ (reference sequence). V shed 5 bases and J shed 4 bases, with 14 bases lying between them. CDR3 sequence (DNA): TGTGCCAGCAGCACCGACAGGCAGATCTATGGCTACACCTTC. Translating gives CASSTDRQIYGYTF.

This clonotype was counted ten times or more. The chain is built from TRBV7-2 and TRBJ1-2, with D hard to call. The CDR3 is 13 residues long. In germline, CDR1 is SGHTA, CDR2 FQGNSA. V dropped 1 base and J dropped 9 bases, with 12 bases sitting between them. The CDR3 region is CASSLGSSVSYTF. The CDR3 nucleotides read TGTGCCAGCAGCTTAGGGTCCTCCGTGAGCTACACCTTC.

In this sample, this clonotype turned up many times. V usage is TRBV6-2 or TRBV6-3 and J usage is TRBJ1-1; D unresolved. This CDR3 region has 13 residues. The germline V gene encodes CDR1 MNHEY and CDR2 SVGEGT. With 2 bases removed from V and 1 base from J, the gap between germline ends came to 5 bases. The CDR3 region is CASSYGENTEAFF. The CDR3 DNA follows: TGTGCCAGCAGTTACGGGGAGAACACTGAAGCTTTCTTT.